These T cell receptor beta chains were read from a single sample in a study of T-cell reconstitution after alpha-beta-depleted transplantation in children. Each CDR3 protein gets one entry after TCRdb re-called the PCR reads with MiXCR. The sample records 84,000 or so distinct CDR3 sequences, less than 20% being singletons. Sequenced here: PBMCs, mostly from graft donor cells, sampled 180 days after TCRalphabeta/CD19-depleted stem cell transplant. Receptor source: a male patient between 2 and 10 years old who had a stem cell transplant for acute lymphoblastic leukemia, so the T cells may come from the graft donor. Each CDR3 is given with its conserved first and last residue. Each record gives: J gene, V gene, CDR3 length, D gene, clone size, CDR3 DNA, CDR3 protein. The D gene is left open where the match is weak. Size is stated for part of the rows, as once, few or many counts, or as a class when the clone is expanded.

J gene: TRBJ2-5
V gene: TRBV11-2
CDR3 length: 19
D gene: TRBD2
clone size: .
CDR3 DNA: TGTGCCAGCAGCTTCGGGACTAGCGGGGGGACCCTCTCGTCAGAGACCCAGTACTTC
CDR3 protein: CASSFGTSGGTLSSETQYF

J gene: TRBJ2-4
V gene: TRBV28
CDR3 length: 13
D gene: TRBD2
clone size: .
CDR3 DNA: TGTGCCAGCAGCCACCCGGGAGGAAACATTCAGTACTTC
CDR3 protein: CASSHPGGNIQYF

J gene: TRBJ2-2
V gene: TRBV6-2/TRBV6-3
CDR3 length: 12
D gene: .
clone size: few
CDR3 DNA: TGTGCCAGCTTGAGGTACACCGGGGAGCTGTTTTTT
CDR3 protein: CASLRYTGELFF

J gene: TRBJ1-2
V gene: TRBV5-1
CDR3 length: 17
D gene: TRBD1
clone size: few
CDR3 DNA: TGCGCCAGCAGATTCGGGGCAGGGGGCCCCTCTAACTATGGCTACACCTTC
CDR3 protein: CASRFGAGGPSNYGYTF

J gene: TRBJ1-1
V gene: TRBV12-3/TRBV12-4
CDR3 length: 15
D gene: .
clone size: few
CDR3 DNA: TGTGCCAGCAGCACCGGGTGGGGGGTAAACACTGAAGCTTTCTTT
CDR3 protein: CASSTGWGVNTEAFF

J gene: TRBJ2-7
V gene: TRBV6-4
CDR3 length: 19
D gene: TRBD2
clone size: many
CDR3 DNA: TGTGCCAGCAGCCCGTACAGGGGAATCACTAGCGGGGGACTCTACGAGCAGTACTTC
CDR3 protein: CASSPYRGITSGGLYEQYF

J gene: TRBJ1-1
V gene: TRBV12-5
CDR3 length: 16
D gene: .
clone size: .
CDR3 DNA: TGTGCTAGTGGTTTTTTTCCGGGCAGCATGAACACTGAAGCTTTCTTT
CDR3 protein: CASGFFPGSMNTEAFF

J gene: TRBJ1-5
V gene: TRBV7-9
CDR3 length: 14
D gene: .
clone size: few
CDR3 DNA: TGTGCCAGCAGCTTAGGCAATAGCAATCAGCCCCAGCATTTT
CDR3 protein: CASSLGNSNQPQHF

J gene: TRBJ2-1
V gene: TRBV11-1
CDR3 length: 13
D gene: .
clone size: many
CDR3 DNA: TGTGCCAGCAGCTTAGCGGTAGCTAATGAGCAGTTCTTC
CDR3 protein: CASSLAVANEQFF

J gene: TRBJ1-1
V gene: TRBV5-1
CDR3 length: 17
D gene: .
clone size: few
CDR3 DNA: TGCGCCAGCAGCTCGTCGGGGGTGAAAAAGTGGAGCACTGAAGCTTTCTTT
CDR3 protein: CASSSSGVKKWSTEAFF

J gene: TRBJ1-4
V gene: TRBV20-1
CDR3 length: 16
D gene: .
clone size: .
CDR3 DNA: TGCAGTGCTCCTTGGGCCAGGCCTCTCGTTTTAGAAAAACTGTTTTTT
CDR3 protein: CSAPWARPLVLEKLFF

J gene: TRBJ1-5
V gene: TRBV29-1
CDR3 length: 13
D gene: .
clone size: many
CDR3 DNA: TGCAGCGTTGGAGACAGCCTGGATCAGCCCCAGCATTTT
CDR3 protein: CSVGDSLDQPQHF

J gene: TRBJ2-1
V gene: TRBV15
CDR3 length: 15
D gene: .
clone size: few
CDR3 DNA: TGTGCCACCAGCAGAGGGGCGGGGGCCGGGAATGAGCAGTTCTTC
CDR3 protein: CATSRGAGAGNEQFF

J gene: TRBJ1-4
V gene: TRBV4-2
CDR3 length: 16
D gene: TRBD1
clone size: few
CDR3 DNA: TGTGCCAGCAGCCAAGGGGGACCCGGGACAGGCCCTAAACTGTTTTTT
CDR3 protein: CASSQGGPGTGPKLFF

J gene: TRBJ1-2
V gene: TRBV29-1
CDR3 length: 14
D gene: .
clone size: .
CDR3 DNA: TGCAGCGTTGAAGACGACACCGCCCCATATGGCGACACCTTC
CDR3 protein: CSVEDDTAPYGDTF

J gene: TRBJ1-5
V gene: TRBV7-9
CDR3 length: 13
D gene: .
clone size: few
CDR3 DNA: TGTGCCAGCAGTTCAGGGGTGGTTCAGCCCCAGCATTTT
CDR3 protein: CASSSGVVQPQHF

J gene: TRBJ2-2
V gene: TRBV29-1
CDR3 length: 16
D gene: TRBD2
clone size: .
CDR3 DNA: TGCAGCGCATTACTAGCGGGGGGTGCAAACACCGGGGAGCTGTTTTTT
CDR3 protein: CSALLAGGANTGELFF

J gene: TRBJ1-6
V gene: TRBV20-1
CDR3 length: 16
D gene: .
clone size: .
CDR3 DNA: TGCAGTGCTAGAGTCGCGGGATCGGCTCGGTTGTCACCCCTCCACTTT
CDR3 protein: CSARVAGSARLSPLHF

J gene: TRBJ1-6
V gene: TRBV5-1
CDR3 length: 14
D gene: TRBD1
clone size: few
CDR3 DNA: TGCGCCAGCAGCGCGACAGGGGGCAATTCACCCCTCCACTTT
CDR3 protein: CASSATGGNSPLHF

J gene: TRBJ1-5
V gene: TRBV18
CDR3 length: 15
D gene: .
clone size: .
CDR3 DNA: TGTGCCAGCTCCCTCATGACAGGCCCGATTCAGCCCCAGCATTTT
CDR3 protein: CASSLMTGPIQPQHF

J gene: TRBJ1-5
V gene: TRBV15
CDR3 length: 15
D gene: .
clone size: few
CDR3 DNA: TGTGCCACCAGCCCCCTCGGGGAGGCAGGGCAGCCCCAGCATTTT
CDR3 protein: CATSPLGEAGQPQHF

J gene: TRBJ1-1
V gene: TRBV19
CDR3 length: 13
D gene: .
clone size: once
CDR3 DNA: TGTGCCAGTAGTATGTGGGCTAACACTGAAGCTTTCTTT
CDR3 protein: CASSMWANTEAFF

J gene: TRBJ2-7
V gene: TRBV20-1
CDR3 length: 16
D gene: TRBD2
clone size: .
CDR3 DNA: TGCAGTGCTAGAGATTCCGGGACTAGTGAATTTTATGAGCAGTACTTC
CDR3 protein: CSARDSGTSEFYEQYF

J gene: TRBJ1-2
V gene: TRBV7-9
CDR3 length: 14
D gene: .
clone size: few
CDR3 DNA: TGTGCCAGCAGCTTAGCGGGGTATAACTATGGCTACACCTTC
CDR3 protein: CASSLAGYNYGYTF

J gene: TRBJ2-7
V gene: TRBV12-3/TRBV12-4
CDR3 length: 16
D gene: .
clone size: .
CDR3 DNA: TGTGCCAGCAGTTTGTCTTCCTCCGGGGCCGCCTACGAGCAGTACTTC
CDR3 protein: CASSLSSSGAAYEQYF

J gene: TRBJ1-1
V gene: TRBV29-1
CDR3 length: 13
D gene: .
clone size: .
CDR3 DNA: TGCAGCGTTGAGTCCCGGGACAAGACTGAAGCTTTCTTT
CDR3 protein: CSVESRDKTEAFF

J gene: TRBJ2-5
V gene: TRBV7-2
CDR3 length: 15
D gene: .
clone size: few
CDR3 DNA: TGTGCCAGCAGCTTAATCGGACCCCCCGGGGAGACCCAGTACTTC
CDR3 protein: CASSLIGPPGETQYF